The text below deals with one TCR beta chain. Its antigen is as yet unknown. Indicated treatment: some 20 received Ad26.COV2.S at low or high dose, single or two shots; several received placebo; per-sample allocation not given. The investigators took samples on day 63 after the first vaccine or placebo injection. The study used a vaccine consisting of an Ad26 vector that expressed Wuhan-strain SARS-CoV-2 spike. The CDR3 length is 11 residues. V dropped 6 bases and J dropped 9 bases, with 11 bases sitting between them. CDR1 is MNHEY, CDR2 SVGAGI, per germline. Clones were sequenced by immunoSEQ multiplex PCR, and TCRdb holds only the in-frame ones, with some missing. The sample contains around 400,000 clones, 83% of which appear only once. This sample stems from a study of Ad26.COV2.S vaccination and SARS-CoV-2 variants. Study at large: Ad26.COV2.S shots went into the muscle once or twice, 56 days apart. The study's findings and limits: It is possible that the TCR breadth and depth analyses underestimated the total T cell responses.

The receptor was derived from a person between 18 and 60 years old who received the Ad26.COV2.S COVID-19 vaccine or a placebo. This chain links TRBV6-5 with TRBJ1-1; D gene unclear. This sample comprised peripheral blood, obtained in a trial of Ad26.COV2.S vaccine versus placebo. CDR3 residues: CASRIQRKAFF. The CDR3 DNA follows: TGTGCCAGCAGGATACAGAGGAAAGCTTTCTTT.